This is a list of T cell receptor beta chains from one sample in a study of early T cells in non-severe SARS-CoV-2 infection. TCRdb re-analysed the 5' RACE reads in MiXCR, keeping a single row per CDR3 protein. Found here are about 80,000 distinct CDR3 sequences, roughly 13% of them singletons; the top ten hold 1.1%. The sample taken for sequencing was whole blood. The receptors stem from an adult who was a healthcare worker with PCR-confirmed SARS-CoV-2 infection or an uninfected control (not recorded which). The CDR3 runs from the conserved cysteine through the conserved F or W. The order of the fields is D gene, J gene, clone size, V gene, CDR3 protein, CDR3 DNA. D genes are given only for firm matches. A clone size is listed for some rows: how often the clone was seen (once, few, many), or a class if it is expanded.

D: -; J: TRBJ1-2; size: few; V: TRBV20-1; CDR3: CSADGPRSGYTF; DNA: TGCAGTGCAGACGGACCTCGAAGTGGCTACACCTTC
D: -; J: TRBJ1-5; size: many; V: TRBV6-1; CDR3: CASSLQQGTSNQPQHF; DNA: TGTGCCAGCAGTCTCCAACAGGGAACCAGCAATCAGCCCCAGCATTTT
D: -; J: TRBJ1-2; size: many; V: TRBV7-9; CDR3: CASSLGRGANYGYTF; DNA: TGTGCCAGCAGCTTAGGGCGGGGCGCTAACTATGGCTACACCTTC
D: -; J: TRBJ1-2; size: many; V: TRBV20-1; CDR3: CSAREGRMQDGYTF; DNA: TGCAGTGCTAGAGAGGGCCGGATGCAGGACGGCTACACCTTC
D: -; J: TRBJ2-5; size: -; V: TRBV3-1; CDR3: CASSQDLSEVPQETQYF; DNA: TGTGCCAGCAGCCAAGATCTGTCTGAAGTACCCCAAGAGACCCAGTACTTC
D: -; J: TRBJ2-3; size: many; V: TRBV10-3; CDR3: CAIMATDTQYF; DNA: TGTGCCATCATGGCGACAGATACGCAGTATTTT
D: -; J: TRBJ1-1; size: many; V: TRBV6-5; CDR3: CASSQEPTEAFF; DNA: TGTGCCAGCAGCCAGGAGCCCACTGAAGCTTTCTTT
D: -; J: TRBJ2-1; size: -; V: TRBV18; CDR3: CVSSPSLGNNEQFF; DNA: TGTGTCAGCTCACCATCCCTAGGGAACAATGAGCAGTTCTTC
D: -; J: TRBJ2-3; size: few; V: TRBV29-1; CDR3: CSVVGGADTQYF; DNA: TGCAGCGTTGTTGGCGGAGCAGATACGCAGTATTTT
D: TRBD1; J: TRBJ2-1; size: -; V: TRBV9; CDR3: CASSVGSGGHNEQFF; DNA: TGTGCCAGCAGCGTAGGCTCAGGGGGCCACAATGAGCAGTTCTTC
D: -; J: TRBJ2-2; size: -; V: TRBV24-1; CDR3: CATSARVGGELFF; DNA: TGTGCCACCAGCGCGAGAGTCGGAGGGGAGCTGTTTTTT
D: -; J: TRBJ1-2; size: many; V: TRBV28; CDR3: CASENEGYGYTF; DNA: TGTGCCAGCGAGAACGAGGGGTATGGCTACACCTTC
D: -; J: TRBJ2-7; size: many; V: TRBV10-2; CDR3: CASSEHPGTTGEQYF; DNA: TGCGCCAGCAGTGAGCACCCGGGAACTACGGGCGAGCAGTACTTC
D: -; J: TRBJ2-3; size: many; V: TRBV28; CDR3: CASSNSLWDTQYF; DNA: TGTGCCAGCAGTAATTCGCTGTGGGATACGCAGTATTTT
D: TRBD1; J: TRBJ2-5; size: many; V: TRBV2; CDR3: CASRDSTNQETQYF; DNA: TGTGCCAGCCGGGACAGTACAAACCAAGAGACCCAGTACTTC
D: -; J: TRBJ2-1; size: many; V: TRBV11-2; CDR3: CASSYGPYNEQFF; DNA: TGTGCCAGCAGCTATGGGCCCTACAATGAGCAGTTCTTC
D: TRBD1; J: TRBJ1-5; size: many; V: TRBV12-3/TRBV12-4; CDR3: CASRTGGGSQPQHF; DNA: TGTGCCAGCAGGACAGGGGGAGGGAGTCAGCCCCAGCATTTT
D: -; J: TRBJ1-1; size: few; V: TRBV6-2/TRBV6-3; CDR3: CASSYGGENTEAFF; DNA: TGTGCCAGCAGTTACGGTGGGGAGAACACTGAAGCTTTCTTT
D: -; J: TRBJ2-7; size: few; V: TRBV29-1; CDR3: CSVGEMGEQYF; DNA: TGCAGCGTTGGAGAAATGGGCGAGCAGTACTTC
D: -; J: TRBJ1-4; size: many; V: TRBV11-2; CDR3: CASSEERYSNEKLFF; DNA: TGTGCCAGCAGCGAAGAGAGATATTCTAATGAAAAACTGTTTTTT
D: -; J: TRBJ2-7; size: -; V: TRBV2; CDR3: CASRPGDLGLYEQYF; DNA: TGTGCCAGCAGACCCGGGGACTTAGGCCTTTACGAGCAGTACTTC
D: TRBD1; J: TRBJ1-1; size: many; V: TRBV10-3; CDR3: CAISPGQTKPDEAFF; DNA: TGTGCCATCAGTCCGGGACAGACAAAACCTGATGAAGCTTTCTTT
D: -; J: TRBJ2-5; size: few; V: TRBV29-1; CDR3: CSVFEENQETQYF; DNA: TGCAGCGTTTTCGAAGAAAACCAAGAGACCCAGTACTTC
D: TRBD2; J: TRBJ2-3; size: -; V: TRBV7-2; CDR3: CASSWGGPTDTQYF; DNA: TGTGCCAGCAGCTGGGGGGGACCTACAGATACGCAGTATTTT
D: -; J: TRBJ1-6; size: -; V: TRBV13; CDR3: CASSPQTSPLHF; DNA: TGTGCCAGCAGCCCCCAGACTTCACCCCTCCACTTT
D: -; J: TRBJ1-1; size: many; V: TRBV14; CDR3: CASKLGETTEAFF; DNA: TGTGCCAGCAAGCTCGGGGAGACCACTGAAGCTTTCTTT